This T cell receptor beta chain was retrieved from a study of blood T cell repertoires in COVID-19 (dated by TCRdb to about 2020). Broadly, across the study: Collaborator samples came from the United States, Italy and Spain and covered acute and convalescent phases of COVID-19. The material from the prospective study consisted of cDNA or gDNA derived from T cells, B-cell-depleted T cells, or PBMCs. Deeply sampled blood TCRbeta repertoires from subjects exposed to, actively infected with, or recovered from COVID-19 were included in the dataset. The repertoires were released in a freely available public database intended as a resource for research on the immune response to SARS-CoV-2. The samples were drawn from the first 160 participants of the ongoing ImmuneRACE study and from roughly 1,300 subjects provided by 6 global collaborators. Nearly every sample came with metadata listing a de-identified subject ID, COVID-19 status, age in years and sex. Where available, HLA class I and class II types were obtained from metadata supplied by the sample provider rather than from assay-based typing.

TCRbeta CDR3 regions were amplified from genomic DNA by means of the immunoSEQ Assay, a bias-controlled multiplex PCR. In the paper's pipeline: Within the assay, amplification of reference gene primers was used to estimate how many nucleated cells each sample contained. Sequence reads were collapsed and filtered to measure the absolute abundance of every unique TCRbeta CDR3 rearrangement. For each sample, productive Simpson clonality was calculated as the square root of Simpson's diversity index over productive rearrangements. TCRdb provides this immuneACCESS table in a form limited to in-frame rearrangements. Some clones are lacking; in checked studies, under half of them reflect an unresolved V gene, and why the rest are absent is not known. V, J and clone size derive from that table, while D and trimming were established from the DNA sequence. Recorded for this sample are 150,000 or so clones; approximately 90% of them occurred a single time. The top ten hold 13% of the sample.

Reading from cysteine to phenylalanine, the CDR3 counts 15 amino acids. Solely the CDR3 DNA is kept, with 45 bases framed from the first base. V trim: 6 bases; J trim: 5 bases; unmatched bases: 9. The germline V gene sets CDR1 to SNHLY and CDR2 to FYNNEI. One collaborating source in Seattle enrolled patients while the patients were actively infected and followed the patients over time throughout the course of disease. Whole blood was collected in K2EDTA tubes by collaborating institutions according to the institutions' own protocols. For TCRbeta analysis, collaborators shipped samples as frozen whole blood, isolated PBMCs, or DNA extracted from either of those sample types. Findings and caveats that apply to the study as a whole: How much clinical and demographic metadata was included differed by source and by participant, and the metadata was provided uncurated.

About this clone: Its antigen specificity is not known. Base qualities are missing; no much larger clone stands one base away.

The clonotype was recovered from a man aged 18-30 years with COVID-19, enrolled during active disease. Sequenced sample: peripheral blood. Recombination connected TRBV2 to TRBJ1-2; 10 bases in the middle match TRBD1. The encoded CDR3 is CASSLDRGRLYGYTF. In nucleotides, the sequence is TGTGCCAGCAGCTTAGACAGGGGGCGCTTATATGGCTACACCTTC.